This T cell receptor beta chain is from a study of vaccination effects on CD4 cells after COVID-19. Cultured cells yielded isolated CD4+ T cells after about ten days. Fresh IL-2-containing medium replaced half the medium on days 3 and 7. CDR1 MGHDK and CDR2 SYGVNS come from the germline V gene. The CDR3 length is 13 residues. The ends were cut back, 8 bases at V and 4 bases at J, with 13 bases in the middle. The count of this clone is one. As yet, its antigen is unknown. Generated by immunoSEQ multiplex PCR, the TCRdb table keeps only in-frame clones and is missing some. The sample carries tens of thousands of clones, roughly 60% recorded once. Study-wide results and caveats: Clones that were induced by infection or by vaccine showed marked contraction late after vaccination.

The chain employs TRBV25-1 and TRBJ2-3; D may be TRBD1 (6 bases). The sequenced sample was CD4+ T cells from PBMCs cultured without peptide, obtained before COVID-19 vaccination. This TCR was sampled from a human donor who received a COVID-19 vaccine. This chain's CDR3 is CASSLQGADTQYF. CDR3 nucleotide sequence: TGTGCCAGCTCATTACAGGGCGCAGATACGCAGTATTTT.